Listed below are T cell receptor beta chains from one sample, sequenced in a study of T cell responses to AZD1222 COVID-19 vaccine. Repertoires were generated with immunoSEQ multiplex PCR, while TCRdb's copy carries only in-frame clones and drops some. The data show roughly 150,000 clones, about nine tenths seen once. Specimen: peripheral blood, collected on day 0 of AZD1222 vaccination. These receptors originate from an adult in good health. The CDR3 runs from the conserved cysteine through the conserved F or W. D genes are given only for firm matches. Expanded clones are given a class, and other clones once, few, many or no size at all.

-	TRBV7-9	TRBJ1-2	-	TGTGCCAGCAGCTTAGACTCCACAGGGTGGAGAGGCTACACCTTC	CASSLDSTGWRGYTF
-	TRBV6-2/TRBV6-3	TRBJ2-5	-	TGTGCCAGCAGTTACCCCGGGCGGCTTTTCTATCTGTACTTC	CASSYPGRLFYLYF
-	TRBV5-4	TRBJ1-1	-	TGTGCCAGCAGCTTGGGGACACAGGACACTGAAGCTTTCTTT	CASSLGTQDTEAFF
TRBD2	TRBV3-1/TRBV3-2	TRBJ2-1	-	TGTGCCAGCAGCCAAGTCAGCGGGAGAACTAGGAATGAGCAGTTCTTC	CASSQVSGRTRNEQFF
-	TRBV4-2	TRBJ2-3	once	TGTGCCAGCAGCCAAGAAAAAAGGCACACAGATACGCAGTATTTT	CASSQEKRHTDTQYF
-	TRBV2	TRBJ2-3	-	TGTGCCAGCAGTGATGGTTGGGCAGATACGCAGTATTTT	CASSDGWADTQYF
-	TRBV19	TRBJ1-2	-	TGTGCCAGTATCTCGGACCGGGAGGACTATGGCTACACCTTC	CASISDREDYGYTF
-	TRBV27	TRBJ2-7	-	TGTGCCAGCAGTTTATCGCGTTTTAGCTCCGAGCAGTACTTC	CASSLSRFSSEQYF
TRBD2	TRBV15	TRBJ2-7	-	TGTGCCACCAGCACAGGTTGGGGGGAGGGCGGCTACGAGCAGTACTTC	CATSTGWGEGGYEQYF
-	TRBV25-1	TRBJ1-2	-	TGTGCCAGCAGTGAGGGGGCGGGTTACTATGGCTACACCTTC	CASSEGAGYYGYTF
-	TRBV19	TRBJ2-7	-	TGTGCCAGTAGTTACAGTATCACCTACGAGCAGTACTTC	CASSYSITYEQYF
-	TRBV4-2	TRBJ2-5	-	TGTGCCAGCAGCCAAGATCCCACAGGGCAAGAGACCCAGTACTTC	CASSQDPTGQETQYF
-	TRBV7-7	TRBJ1-1	-	TGTGCCAGCAGGGGTAAGAACACTGAAGCTTTCTTT	CASRGKNTEAFF
TRBD1	TRBV10-3	TRBJ1-1	-	TGTGCCATCAGTCAGACAGGGGGCGAAGCTTTCTTT	CAISQTGGEAFF
TRBD2	TRBV20-1	TRBJ2-3	-	TGCAGTGCTAGTATTGTGGGAGGGCCAGATACGCAGTATTTT	CSASIVGGPDTQYF
TRBD1	TRBV30	TRBJ1-6	-	TGTGCCTGGAGTGTAAGAGGACAGGCGGTCCGCCATTCACCCCTCCACTTT	CAWSVRGQAVRHSPLHF
-	TRBV19	TRBJ2-2	once	TGTGCCAGTGGAAGTGTGCAGGTTCTCACCGGGGAGCTGTTTTTT	CASGSVQVLTGELFF
-	TRBV28	TRBJ2-6	-	TGTGCCAGCAGCCCACACGGGCGGGGGGCCAACGTCCTGACTTTC	CASSPHGRGANVLTF
-	TRBV5-1	TRBJ1-5	-	TGCGCCAGCAGCTTGGAGACAGTTAATCAGCCCCAGCATTTT	CASSLETVNQPQHF
TRBD1	TRBV10-3	TRBJ1-2	-	TGTGCCATCAGACAGGGGGACTATGGCTACACCTTC	CAIRQGDYGYTF
-	TRBV14	TRBJ1-3	few	TGTGCCAGCAGTCGCCAAGGATACGGAAACACCATATATTTT	CASSRQGYGNTIYF
TRBD1	TRBV7-6	TRBJ1-1	-	TGTGCCAGCAGCCCCGGACAGGGTGGAACCACTGAAGCTTTCTTT	CASSPGQGGTTEAFF
TRBD2	TRBV6-5	TRBJ2-7	-	TGTGCCAGCAGTTACTCTGGAGCGGGAGGGGCCTACGAGCAGTACTTC	CASSYSGAGGAYEQYF
TRBD2	TRBV7-9	TRBJ2-5	-	TGTGCCAGCAGCGACGTATTCAGCGGGGGAGGGGGTGAGACCCAGTACTTC	CASSDVFSGGGGETQYF
-	TRBV7-9	TRBJ2-7	-	TGTGCCAGCAGCGCTACAGGGACCGATCGGTACGAGCAGTACTTC	CASSATGTDRYEQYF
-	TRBV6-4	TRBJ1-3	many	TGTGCCAGCCCTTCGGGGGGGCGGCGGCAACAACCCGCCTCTGGAAACACCATATATTTT	CASPSGGRRQQPASGNTIYF
-	TRBV7-8	TRBJ1-1	-	TGTGCCAGCAGCGACAGCTACACTGAAGCTTTCTTT	CASSDSYTEAFF
TRBD2	TRBV15	TRBJ2-1	-	TGTGCCACCAGCAGAGAGGGACTAGCGGGGAAGGATGAGCAGTTCTTC	CATSREGLAGKDEQFF
-	TRBV7-2	TRBJ1-3	-	TGTGCCAGCAGCTCCAGACGGGACTCTGGAAACACCATATATTTT	CASSSRRDSGNTIYF
-	TRBV28	TRBJ1-4	-	TGTGCCAGCAGTTTGGGATCGGGGGATGAAAAACTGTTTTTT	CASSLGSGDEKLFF
TRBD1	TRBV28	TRBJ2-5	-	TGTGCCAGCCGACAGGGTGGGGAGGAGACCCAGTACTTC	CASRQGGEETQYF
-	TRBV19	TRBJ1-2	-	TGTGCCAGTAGTATAGAAACAGGACCCTATGGCTACACCTTC	CASSIETGPYGYTF
-	TRBV18	TRBJ2-4	-	TGTGCCAGCTCACCACAGGACACTCAAGCCAAAAACATTCAGTACTTC	CASSPQDTQAKNIQYF
-	TRBV19	TRBJ1-5	-	TGTGCCAGTATAAGGGCTGCCCATAGCAATCAGCCCCAGCATTTT	CASIRAAHSNQPQHF
-	TRBV4-2	TRBJ2-1	few	TGTGCCAGCAGCCAAGGGGCTAGCAGCGACAATGAGCAGTTCTTC	CASSQGASSDNEQFF
TRBD2	TRBV7-2	TRBJ2-5	-	TGTGCCAGCAGCTTACGAGCGGGAGAACGAGAGACCCAGTACTTC	CASSLRAGERETQYF
-	TRBV5-4	TRBJ1-5	once	TGTGCCAGCAGGTTAGACAATCAGCCCCAGCATTTT	CASRLDNQPQHF
-	TRBV20-1	TRBJ1-2	-	TGCAGTGCTAGTTCCGGGAGTGGCTACACCTTC	CSASSGSGYTF
-	TRBV6-2/TRBV6-3	TRBJ2-5	-	TGTGCCAGCAGTCGATCCGGGGCCCAAGAGACCCAGTACTTC	CASSRSGAQETQYF
TRBD1	TRBV4-3	TRBJ2-3	-	TGCGCCAGCAGCCAGGCACACCGGGGGACAGGGGCAAGCACAGATACGCAGTATTTT	CASSQAHRGTGASTDTQYF
-	TRBV6-5	TRBJ2-7	-	TGTGCCAGCACCCCTAGCTTCAGCCGTTACGAGCAGTACTTC	CASTPSFSRYEQYF
TRBD2	TRBV10-3	TRBJ2-2	-	TGTGCCATCAGTGAGTCGATGGTAGCGGGTGTTAACACCGGGGAGCTGTTTTTT	CAISESMVAGVNTGELFF
-	TRBV11-2	TRBJ2-7	-	TGTGCCAGCAGCTTAGACAGCTACGAGCAGTACTTC	CASSLDSYEQYF
-	TRBV6-2/TRBV6-3	TRBJ1-1	-	TGTGCCAGCAGTTACGTCCAGGGCTCGAACACTGAAGCTTTCTTT	CASSYVQGSNTEAFF
-	TRBV10-1	TRBJ1-2	-	TGCGCCAGCAGTGATAAGAACAGGTTCTATGGCTACACCTTC	CASSDKNRFYGYTF